This passage covers 9 T cell receptor beta chains from one sample sequenced in a study of control samples from healthy donors and cancer patients. Generated by immunoSEQ multiplex PCR, the TCRdb table keeps only in-frame clones and is missing some. This sample has 120,000 or so clones, with approximately 89% found just once. Sequencing was done on a sample of blood. The receptors were gathered from a man between 60 and 70 years old in good health.

The J gene is TRBJ2-1, the V gene TRBV19; D is possibly TRBD1 or TRBD2 (6 bases each). Germline lookup yields CDR1 LNHDA and CDR2 SQIVND (reference sequence). With 3 bases removed from V and 10 bases from J, the gap between germline ends came to 19 bases. This CDR3 has 15 amino acids. The CDR3 protein is CASSIGQGMRGEQFF. The CDR3 DNA reads as TGTGCCAGTAGTATCGGCCAGGGGATGCGGGGAGAGCAGTTCTTC. Full variable domain (missing parts from reference TRBV19 and TRBJ2-1): DGGITQSPKYLFRKEGQNVTLSCEQNLNHDAMYWYRQDPGQGLRLIYYSQIVNDFQKGDIAEGYSVSREKKESFPLTVTSAQKNPTAFYLCASSIGQGMRGEQFFGPGTRLTVL.

V gene TRBV5-1 combines with J gene TRBJ1-1; 10 nucleotides align to TRBD1. The V and J ends lost 5 bases and 0 bases, in that order; junction bases with no gene match: 7. The CDR3 is made up of 16 amino acids. Germline V gene sequence: CDR1 SGHRS, CDR2 YFSETQ. This CDR3 reads CASRSGTGALNTEAFF. CDR3 sequence (DNA): TGCGCCAGCAGGTCCGGGACAGGGGCTTTGAACACTGAAGCTTTCTTT.

This clone came up once. The rearrangement uses TRBV5-8 and TRBJ1-2; D is unresolved. V lost 2 bases, J lost 6 bases, and 14 bases lay in between. The CDR3 runs 14 residues. CDR1 SGHTS and CDR2 YDEGEE come from the germline V gene. The CDR3: CASSLPTEYHGYTF. CDR3 DNA: TGTGCCAGCAGCTTACCGACGGAGTATCATGGCTACACCTTC.

This clone was recorded once. Different DNA sequences within this sample yield the same CDR3. The chain couples TRBV5-1 to TRBJ2-7; D unresolved. Germline V gives CDR1 SGHRS, CDR2 YFSETQ. CDR3 length: 12 residues. V gave up 1 base and J gave up 6 bases, with 8 bases separating them. The CDR3 DNA follows: TGCGCCAGCAGCTTGAATTCGGGCGAGCAGTACTTC. Amino acids: CASSLNSGEQYF. The full variable domain, in which reference TRBV5-1 and TRBJ2-7 provide the parts outside the CDR3, is KAGVTQTPRYLIKTRGQQVTLSCSPISGHRSVSWYQQTPGQGLQFLFEYFSETQRNKGNFPGRFSGRQFSNSRSEMNVSTLELGDSALYLCASSLNSGEQYFGPGTRLTVT.

V is TRBV2 and J is TRBJ1-4; the D gene is possibly TRBD1 (6 bases). Germline V gene sequence: CDR1 SNHLY, CDR2 FYNNEI. The CDR3 contains 15 residues. The V end was cut by 1 base, the J end by 8 bases, with 14 bases between. CDR3 coding DNA: TGTGCCAGCAGTGAAGGGGGGGGCAGGGGCGAAAAACTGTTTTTT. Translating it yields CASSEGGGRGEKLFF.

The chain carries TRBV19 and TRBJ1-1; D gene ambiguous. V was trimmed by 7 bases and J by 4 bases, leaving 16 bases between them. The germline gives CDR1 LNHDA, CDR2 SQIVND (reference sequence). The CDR3 extends over 14 amino acids. Written as DNA, the CDR3 is TGTGCCAGTATCGCCTTCGGGTTGGGCACTGAAGCTTTCTTT. This translates into CASIAFGLGTEAFF.

V gene TRBV29-1 combines with J gene TRBJ1-3; D is possibly TRBD1 (5 bases). CDR1 SQVTM and CDR2 ANQGSEA come from the germline V gene. This CDR3 contains 14 residues. Trimming pared 4 bases from V and 7 bases from J, leaving 17 bases between. The CDR3 bases are TGCAGCGTTGCCGGATTAAACAAGGGGAACACCATATATTTT. Translating it yields CSVAGLNKGNTIYF.

The rearrangement links TRBV5-1 to TRBJ1-4, with a tentative D call TRBD1 (5 bases). CDR3 length: 15 residues. V was clipped by 0 bases and J by 7 bases, with 13 bases between them. Germline lookup yields CDR1 SGHRS and CDR2 YFSETQ. In DNA, the CDR3 is TGCGCCAGCAGCTTGGAAGGGGATCGGAGTGAAAAACTGTTTTTT. As protein: CASSLEGDRSEKLFF.

Comment on this clone: The same CDR3 arises from other DNA sequences in this sample as well. This chain joins TRBV19 and TRBJ1-1; tentatively, D is TRBD1 (5 bases). The V gene lost 5 bases and the J gene lost 2 bases, with 12 bases spanning the gap. This CDR3 is 14 amino acids long. CDR1 and CDR2 (germline): LNHDA, SQIVND (reference sequence). CDR3 sequence: CASSPRDRNTEAFF. CDR3 DNA: TGTGCCAGTAGTCCCCGGGACCGAAACACTGAAGCTTTCTTT.